Included here is one TCR beta chain sequence, with context. Preparation of the TCRbeta library used unique molecular identifiers. One entry per CDR3 protein, called by TCRdb with MiXCR from the PCR reads. The data hold around 380,000 distinct CDR3 sequences, with 11% observed a single time. This record comes from a study of T-cell reconstitution after alpha-beta-depleted transplantation in children. The length of the CDR3 is 16 residues. V lost 0 bases and J lost 1, with 15 bases in between. The germline V gene has CDR1 DFQATT and CDR2 SNEGSKA (reference sequence). The material was PBMCs from the stem cell graft donor, obtained from the stem cell graft. This sequence was found in a human donor who donated a stem cell graft to a child with acute myeloid leukemia. This chain joins TRBV20-1 and TRBJ1-2; no clear D. The CDR3 DNA reads TGCAGTGCTAGAGATATATCGGCAGGACTTAACTATGGCTACACCTTC. Protein sequence: CSARDISAGLNYGYTF.